This TCR beta chain appears in the sequencing data of a study of blood T cell repertoires in COVID-19. Background on the study: Some COVID-19 samples were acute and others convalescent; all came from the United States, Italy and Spain.

In the original analysis: The authors estimated nucleated cell counts from reference gene primer amplification. Profiling relied on immunoSEQ multiplex PCR, and the TCRdb table lists in-frame clones only, not all of them. V and J calls and clone size come straight from that table; D and trimming were deduced from the DNA. The table records 160,000 or so clones, more than 65% of them present only once. The sequence derives from a man aged 50 to 59 who had recovered from COVID-19. The specimen was PBMCs or T cells enriched from blood (not recorded which).

CDR3 sequence (DNA): TGTGCCAGCTCACCCAATCCGGGACAGGGCTACGAGCAGTACTTC. It encodes CASSPNPGQGYEQYF. V and J are TRBV18 and TRBJ2-7; TRBD1 aligns across 9 bases. CDR3 length: 15 amino acids. Germline CDR1 is KGHSH and CDR2 is LQKENI. After removal of 3 bases from V and 3 bases from J, the junction contained 6 bases not matched to a gene.